This entry is about one TCR beta chain. Its target is unknown. This sample stems from a study of siplizumab effects on memory and regulatory T cells. Notes on the study in general: Alloreactive sequences tracing back to unstimulated CD4+ memory cells fell significantly with siplizumab. Naive versus memory phenotype went unassigned for roughly 75-96% of proliferating CD4+ or CD8+ clones.

The germline V gene encodes CDR1 SGHVS and CDR2 FQNEAQ. Trimming cost V 9 bases and J 6 bases; bases outside gene matches: 6. The CDR3 is 13 amino acids. TCR templates numbering around 9.6 x 10^4 were assayed per sample. Generated by immunoSEQ multiplex PCR, the TCRdb table keeps only in-frame clones and is missing some. This sample has about 100,000 clones; around 90% occur once, and the top ten carry 0.55% to 0.85%. This clonotype originated in a human donor in good health. V gene TRBV7-8 combines with J gene TRBJ2-2; 8 bases map to TRBD1. Sequencing was carried out using Tregs sorted from blood. CDR3 region: CASYSRGPGELFF. CDR3 nucleotide sequence: TGTGCCAGTTACTCCAGGGGGCCCGGGGAGCTGTTTTTT. Combining the CDR3 with reference TRBV7-8 and TRBJ2-2 gives the whole variable domain GAGVSQSPRYKVAKRGQDVALRCDPISGHVSLFWYQQALGQGPEFLTYFQNEAQLDKSGLPSDRFFAERPEGSVSTLKIQRTQQEDSAVYLCASYSRGPGELFFGEGSRLTVL.